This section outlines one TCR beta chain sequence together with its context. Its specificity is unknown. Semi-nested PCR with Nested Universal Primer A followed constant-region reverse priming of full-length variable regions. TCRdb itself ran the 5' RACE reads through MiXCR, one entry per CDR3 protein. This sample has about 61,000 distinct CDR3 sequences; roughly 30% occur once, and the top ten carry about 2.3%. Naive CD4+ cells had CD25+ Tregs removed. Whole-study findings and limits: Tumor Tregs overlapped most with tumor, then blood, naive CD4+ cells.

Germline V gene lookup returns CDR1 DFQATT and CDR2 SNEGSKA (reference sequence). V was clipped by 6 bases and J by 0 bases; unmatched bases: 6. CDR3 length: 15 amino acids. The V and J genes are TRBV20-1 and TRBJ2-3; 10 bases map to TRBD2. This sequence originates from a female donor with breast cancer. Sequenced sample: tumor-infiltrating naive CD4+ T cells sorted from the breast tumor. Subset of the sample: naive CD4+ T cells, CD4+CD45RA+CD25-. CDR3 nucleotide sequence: TGCAGTGCCCGGACTAGCGGAACTAGCACAGATACGCAGTATTTT. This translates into CSARTSGTSTDTQYF.